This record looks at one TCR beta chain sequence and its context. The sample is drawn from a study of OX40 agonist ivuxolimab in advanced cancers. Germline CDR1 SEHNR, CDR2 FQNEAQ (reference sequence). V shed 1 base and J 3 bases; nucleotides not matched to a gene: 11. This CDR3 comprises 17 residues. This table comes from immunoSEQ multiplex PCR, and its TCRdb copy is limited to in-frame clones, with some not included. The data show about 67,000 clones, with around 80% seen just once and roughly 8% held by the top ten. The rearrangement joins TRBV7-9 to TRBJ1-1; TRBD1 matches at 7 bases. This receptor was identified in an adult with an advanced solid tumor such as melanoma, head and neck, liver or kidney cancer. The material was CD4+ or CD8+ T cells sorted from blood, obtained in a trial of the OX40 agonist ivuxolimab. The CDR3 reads CASSLVGQDRDDTEAFF. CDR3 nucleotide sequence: TGTGCCAGCAGCTTAGTGGGCCAAGACAGGGATGACACTGAAGCTTTCTTT.